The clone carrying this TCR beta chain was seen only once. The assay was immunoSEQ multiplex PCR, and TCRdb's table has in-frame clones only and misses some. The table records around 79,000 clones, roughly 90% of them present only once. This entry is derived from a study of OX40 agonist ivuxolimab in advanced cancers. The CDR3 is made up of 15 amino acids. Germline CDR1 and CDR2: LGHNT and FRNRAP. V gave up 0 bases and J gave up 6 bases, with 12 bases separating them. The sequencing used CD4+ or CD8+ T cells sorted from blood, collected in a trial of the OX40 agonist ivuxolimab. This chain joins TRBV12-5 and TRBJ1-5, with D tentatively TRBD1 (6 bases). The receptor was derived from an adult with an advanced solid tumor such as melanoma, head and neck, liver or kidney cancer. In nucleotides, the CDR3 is TGTGCTAGTGGTTTGGTAGGGGGGGCGGGTCAGCCCCAGCATTTT. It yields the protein CASGLVGGAGQPQHF.